Sequencing of this T cell receptor beta chain was carried out in a study of cytomegalovirus exposure and HLA in healthy donors (dated by TCRdb to 2015 to 2018). Context from the whole study: The approximately 710 repertoires of the first cohort and the 120 validation repertoires were produced on the same platform, according to a later analysis. Besides the first cohort of approximately 670 subjects, a separate validation cohort made up of 120 different subjects was used. The study aimed to test whether cataloging public T cell receptors could reveal signatures of past pathogen exposure. To predict cytomegalovirus infection status, the study combined high-throughput TCR immunosequencing, statistical association of individual TCRs with disease status, and machine learning. Beyond this particular receptor, the publication reports: A few of the identified cytomegalovirus-associated TCR beta chains were confirmed in vitro to be specific for cytomegalovirus antigens. Most TCR sequences were seen in very few donors, while some public TCRs were found in many individuals. A total of 164 TCR beta chains were listed by the study as associated with cytomegalovirus. In a later analysis, TCRs clustered in the first cohort were found to also tend to co-occur in the roughly 110 validation repertoires, with 90% to 95% of cluster scores above 0. Cytomegalovirus status was reported to be diagnosed by the classifier with high specificity and sensitivity in both the original and validation cohorts. The authors suggested that the approach could potentially be extended to other disease states and immunological phenotypes. A later analysis lacked HLA typing for the validation cohort, so it scored co-occurrence in that cohort across all 120 or so repertoires.

A remark on this clone: Its antigen target is currently unknown. Base qualities are not recorded, but no much larger clone differs from it by a single base.

Separate from the roughly 700-subject first cohort, the validation cohort of roughly 110 subjects was the group to which the donors belonged. The receptor library was made with the immunoSEQ multiplex PCR assay. Per the original workflow: To diagnose cytomegalovirus status from the catalog of TCR beta chain sequences, a statistical classification framework was built. As stored in TCRdb, this immuneACCESS dataset retains in-frame rearrangements with V and J assigned. A fraction of the clones does not appear; measured against another copy, unresolved V genes explain less than half of the discrepancy, and the remainder lacks a known reason. The DNA gave D and trimming, while V, J and clone size come from that table. The sample yields 150,000 to 200,000 clones; about 90% were counted once. The leading ten clones occupy approximately 2.9% of the sample. Reading from cysteine to phenylalanine, the CDR3 counts 13 amino acids. Only the CDR3 part of the read is kept: 39 bases, read in frame from the first base. Per the germline V gene, MDHEN is the CDR1 and SYDVKM is the CDR2. V gives up 3 bases and J gives up 5 bases, and the segment between their germline ends measures 8 bases.

The chain is assembled from TRBV28 and TRBJ1-5; TRBD1 is a possible D gene, resting on 5 matching bases. Sequencing input: PBMCs. This receptor was identified in a woman aged 18-29 years in good health and CMV-seropositive. The nucleotide sequence is TGTGCCAGCAGTTTGTTAGGGGATCAGCCCCAGCATTTT. Its translation is CASSLLGDQPQHF.